This T cell receptor (beta chain) was captured in a study of blood T cell repertoires in COVID-19. Sequencing was performed with immunoSEQ multiplex PCR; in TCRdb, only in-frame clones are kept and a portion is missing. The sample comprises around 130,000 clones, approximately 89% of which are singletons, and roughly 4.5% rests with the top ten. The junction had 12 bases not matched to a gene; V was cut back by 5 bases and J by 1 base. The CDR3 contains 17 residues. Germline-derived CDR1 and CDR2 are KGHSH and LQKENI. The rearrangement links TRBV18 to TRBJ1-2; 8 bases match TRBD1. Sequenced input: peripheral blood. The clonotype originates from a human donor in a cohort sampled during active COVID-19. The CDR3 here is CASSSKETGALNYGYTF. The CDR3 nucleotides are TGTGCCAGCTCATCAAAGGAGACAGGGGCCCTTAACTATGGCTACACCTTC.